The 2 T cell receptor beta chains presented below share a single source sample, sequenced in a study of shared clonotypes between healthy human individuals. This table comes from immunoSEQ multiplex PCR, and its TCRdb copy is limited to in-frame clones, with some not included. The profile shows roughly 2.5 million clones, roughly 92% of them singletons. Sequenced: naive CD4+ T cells sorted from blood. As for subset: CD45RA+ positively selected. Receptor source: a man in his late teens or twenties in good health.

This chain connects TRBV12-5 to TRBJ1-1, with a tentative D call TRBD1 (5 bases). The CDR3 is 13 residues long. The V and J ends lost 6 bases and 0 bases respectively, with 8 bases between them. Germline lookup yields CDR1 LGHNT and CDR2 FRNRAP. Written as DNA, the CDR3 is TGTGCTAGTGGGTCGGACATGAACACTGAAGCTTTCTTT. Translating it yields CASGSDMNTEAFF.

The chain is built from TRBV6-6 and TRBJ2-2, with D unclear. V lost 7 bases, J lost 3 bases, and 15 bases lay in between. The CDR3 is 15 amino acids. The germline V gene encodes CDR1 MNHNY and CDR2 SVGAGI (reference sequence). CDR3 in DNA: TGTGCCAGCACAAAAGAGAAGTGGTACACCGGGGAGCTGTTTTTT. Translation: CASTKEKWYTGELFF.